Listed below are T cell receptor beta chains from one sample, sequenced in a study of HIV-infected patients and healthy controls. TCRdb redid the calling of the 5' RACE reads with MiXCR, one entry per CDR3 protein. The sample shows 7,000 to 8,500 distinct CDR3 sequences, roughly 7.4% of them seen only once. The material was blood, obtained before antiretroviral therapy. The receptors come from an adult with HIV infection. Each CDR3 is given with its conserved first and last residue. A D gene is named only where the DNA matches it firmly. Some rows mark clone size as missing; the rest say once, few, many or name a class of expanded clone.

CDR3aa: CATSRGRDPGLDEQFF; CDR3nt: TGTGCCACCAGCAGGGGACGGGACCCTGGGCTGGATGAGCAGTTCTTC; v_gene: TRBV15; j_gene: TRBJ2-1; d_gene: -; abundance: many
CDR3aa: CATSERVQSRGLFF; CDR3nt: TGTGCCACCAGTGAACGGGTCCAAAGCAGGGGGCTGTTTTTT; v_gene: TRBV24-1; j_gene: TRBJ2-2; d_gene: -; abundance: medium-sized
CDR3aa: CASSHLSSNTEAFF; CDR3nt: TGTGCCAGCAGCCATCTCTCCTCGAACACTGAAGCTTTCTTT; v_gene: TRBV28; j_gene: TRBJ1-1; d_gene: -; abundance: many
CDR3aa: CASSLIAPPWANVLTF; CDR3nt: TGTGCCAGCAGCTTGATAGCCCCTCCGTGGGCCAACGTCCTGACTTTC; v_gene: TRBV5-6; j_gene: TRBJ2-6; d_gene: -; abundance: -
CDR3aa: CSARGRAVVTGELFF; CDR3nt: TGCAGTGCTAGAGGAAGGGCGGTGGTAACCGGGGAGCTGTTTTTT; v_gene: TRBV20-1; j_gene: TRBJ2-2; d_gene: -; abundance: -
CDR3aa: CASSEGTSPYNEQFF; CDR3nt: TGCGCCAGCAGCGAGGGGACTAGCCCCTACAATGAGCAGTTCTTC; v_gene: TRBV5-1; j_gene: TRBJ2-1; d_gene: TRBD2; abundance: medium-sized
CDR3aa: CASSTHGRSEQYF; CDR3nt: TGTGCCAGTAGTACCCACGGCCGATCCGAGCAGTACTTC; v_gene: TRBV19; j_gene: TRBJ2-7; d_gene: -; abundance: few
CDR3aa: CASRENYGYTF; CDR3nt: TGCGCCAGCAGAGAAAACTATGGCTACACCTTC; v_gene: TRBV5-1; j_gene: TRBJ1-2; d_gene: -; abundance: -
CDR3aa: CASSPGQSYEQYF; CDR3nt: TGTGCCAGCAGCCCGGGACAGTCCTACGAGCAGTACTTC; v_gene: TRBV5-6; j_gene: TRBJ2-7; d_gene: TRBD1; abundance: medium-sized
CDR3aa: CSAREPGRSNTEAFF; CDR3nt: TGCAGTGCTAGAGAACCGGGTAGGTCGAACACTGAAGCTTTCTTT; v_gene: TRBV20-1; j_gene: TRBJ1-1; d_gene: -; abundance: many
CDR3aa: CASSIRTERNTEAFF; CDR3nt: TGTGCCAGCAGTATCCGGACAGAAAGGAACACTGAAGCTTTCTTT; v_gene: TRBV6-2/TRBV6-3; j_gene: TRBJ1-1; d_gene: -; abundance: many
CDR3aa: CASSIDSGTGDYEQYF; CDR3nt: TGTGCCAGTAGTATAGACTCCGGGACAGGCGACTACGAGCAGTACTTC; v_gene: TRBV19; j_gene: TRBJ2-7; d_gene: TRBD1; abundance: few
CDR3aa: CASSYSQGTPYEQYF; CDR3nt: TGTGCCAGCAGTTACTCTCAGGGAACCCCCTACGAGCAGTACTTC; v_gene: TRBV6-2/TRBV6-3; j_gene: TRBJ2-7; d_gene: -; abundance: few
CDR3aa: CASSSTANSGNTIYF; CDR3nt: TGTGCCAGCAGCTCGACAGCCAACTCTGGAAACACCATATATTTT; v_gene: TRBV6-5; j_gene: TRBJ1-3; d_gene: -; abundance: many
CDR3aa: CASSLGRYQETQYF; CDR3nt: TGTGCCAGCAGCTTAGGCAGATACCAAGAGACCCAGTACTTC; v_gene: TRBV7-8; j_gene: TRBJ2-5; d_gene: -; abundance: few
CDR3aa: CASSLASRERSGWTEAFF; CDR3nt: TGCGCCAGCAGTCTGGCCAGCAGGGAGCGGAGTGGGTGGACTGAAGCTTTCTTT; v_gene: TRBV5-1; j_gene: TRBJ1-1; d_gene: -; abundance: medium-sized
CDR3aa: CASSLSQGATGELFF; CDR3nt: TGTGCCAGCAGCTTAAGCCAGGGGGCCACCGGGGAGCTGTTTTTT; v_gene: TRBV7-2; j_gene: TRBJ2-2; d_gene: TRBD1; abundance: few
CDR3aa: CAISLDTEAFF; CDR3nt: TGTGCCATCAGTCTGGACACTGAAGCTTTCTTT; v_gene: TRBV10-3; j_gene: TRBJ1-1; d_gene: -; abundance: many
CDR3aa: CASSPWEWSSYNSPLHF; CDR3nt: TGTGCCAGCAGCCCCTGGGAATGGAGCTCCTATAATTCACCCCTCCACTTT; v_gene: TRBV6-5; j_gene: TRBJ1-6; d_gene: -; abundance: few
CDR3aa: CAWDTGGAFGAFF; CDR3nt: TGTGCCTGGGACACAGGAGGGGCCTTCGGAGCTTTCTTT; v_gene: TRBV30; j_gene: TRBJ1-1; d_gene: -; abundance: many
CDR3aa: CASSYLGTANYGYTF; CDR3nt: TGTGCCAGCAGTTACCTGGGGACAGCAAACTATGGCTACACCTTC; v_gene: TRBV6-5; j_gene: TRBJ1-2; d_gene: TRBD1; abundance: medium-sized
CDR3aa: CASTADMNTEAFF; CDR3nt: TGTGCCAGCACGGCAGACATGAACACTGAAGCTTTCTTT; v_gene: TRBV6-2/TRBV6-3; j_gene: TRBJ1-1; d_gene: -; abundance: many
CDR3aa: CASSSAGRRHEAFF; CDR3nt: TGTGCCAGCAGCTCAGCCGGTAGGCGGCATGAAGCTTTCTTT; v_gene: TRBV11-2; j_gene: TRBJ1-1; d_gene: -; abundance: many
CDR3aa: CASSLQGRRNNEQFF; CDR3nt: TGTGCCAGCAGCCTACAGGGACGGCGGAACAATGAGCAGTTCTTC; v_gene: TRBV5-4; j_gene: TRBJ2-1; d_gene: -; abundance: medium-sized
CDR3aa: CASSSGAGASYEQYF; CDR3nt: TGTGCCAGCAGCTCGGGGGCGGGCGCATCCTACGAGCAGTACTTC; v_gene: TRBV7-9; j_gene: TRBJ2-7; d_gene: -; abundance: few
CDR3aa: CASRSQGNTEAFF; CDR3nt: TGTGCCAGCAGGTCCCAGGGGAACACTGAAGCTTTCTTT; v_gene: TRBV6-6; j_gene: TRBJ1-1; d_gene: -; abundance: many
CDR3aa: CSAEDSPLTEAFF; CDR3nt: TGCAGCGCTGAGGACAGTCCTCTCACTGAAGCTTTCTTT; v_gene: TRBV29-1; j_gene: TRBJ1-1; d_gene: -; abundance: -
CDR3aa: CASQEGNYGYTF; CDR3nt: TGCGCCAGCCAGGAGGGGAACTATGGCTACACCTTC; v_gene: TRBV5-1; j_gene: TRBJ1-2; d_gene: -; abundance: -
CDR3aa: CASSWDGNTGELFF; CDR3nt: TGCGCCAGCAGCTGGGACGGAAACACCGGGGAGCTGTTTTTT; v_gene: TRBV5-1; j_gene: TRBJ2-2; d_gene: -; abundance: medium-sized
CDR3aa: CASSQDWDGPNEKLFF; CDR3nt: TGTGCCAGCAGCCAAGATTGGGACGGACCTAATGAAAAACTGTTTTTT; v_gene: TRBV14; j_gene: TRBJ1-4; d_gene: -; abundance: medium-sized